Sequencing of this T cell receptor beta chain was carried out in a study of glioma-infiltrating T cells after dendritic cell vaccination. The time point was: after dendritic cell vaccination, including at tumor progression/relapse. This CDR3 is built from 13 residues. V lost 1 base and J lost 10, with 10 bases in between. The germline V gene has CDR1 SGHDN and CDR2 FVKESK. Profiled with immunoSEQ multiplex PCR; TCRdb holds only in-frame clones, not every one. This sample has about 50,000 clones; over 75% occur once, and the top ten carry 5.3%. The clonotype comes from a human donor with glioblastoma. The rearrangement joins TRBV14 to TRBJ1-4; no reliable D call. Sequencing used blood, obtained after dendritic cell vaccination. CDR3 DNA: TGTGCCAGCAGCCAAGTTGGCATCGCAAAACTGTTTTTT. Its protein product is CASSQVGIAKLFF.